The 10 T cell receptor beta chains presented below share a single source sample, sequenced in a study of identical twins. MiXCR was run by TCRdb on the 5' RACE reads, yielding one entry per CDR3 protein. The table lists a few hundred thousand distinct CDR3 sequences, under 20% of them singletons, with 12% in the top ten. The sequenced material came from naive T cells sorted from blood. Receptors originate from a man in his fifties in good health.

In its sample, this clonotype was seen many times. This chain connects TRBV5-6 to TRBJ2-1; 12 bases align to TRBD2. Germline CDR1 reads SGHDT; CDR2 reads YYEEEE. The CDR3 runs 15 residues. Trimming removed 4 bases from V and 8 bases from J; junction bases left unmatched: 7. The CDR3 is CASSRQASGGDEQFF. The CDR3 DNA follows: TGTGCCAGCAGCAGGCAGGCTAGCGGGGGGGATGAGCAGTTCTTC.

Many counts were recorded for this clonotype. The V and J genes are TRBV7-9 and TRBJ2-1, with no clear D. CDR1 is SEHNR and CDR2 is FQNEAQ in the germline V gene (reference sequence). This CDR3 contains 12 residues. V lost 0 bases, J lost 6 bases, and 3 bases lay in between. The CDR3, as DNA: TGTGCCAGCAGCTTAGCTAGCAATGAGCAGTTCTTC. This sequence encodes CASSLASNEQFF.

This clonotype was counted ten times or more. In DNA form, the CDR3 reads TGTGCCAGCAGCTCACAGGGCTTCGAGACCCAGTACTTC. Residues: CASSSQGFETQYF. The chain employs TRBV7-9 and TRBJ2-5, with D possibly being TRBD1 (6 bases). V lost 4 bases to trimming and J lost 5 bases, with 11 bases between them. The germline gives CDR1 SEHNR, CDR2 FQNEAQ (reference sequence). This CDR3 has 13 amino acids.

This clonotype was counted between two and nine times. This rearrangement joins TRBV10-3 to TRBJ2-5; D is uncertain. The germline CDR1 and CDR2 sequences are ENHRY and SYGVKD. Trimming took off 3 bases at V and 2 bases at J, with 7 bases between the two ends. The CDR3 extends over 13 amino acids. The CDR3 region is CAISDIEQETQYF. The DNA for the CDR3 is TGTGCCATCAGTGATATTGAACAAGAGACCCAGTACTTC.

The chain couples TRBV12-3 or TRBV12-4 to TRBJ2-3, with 10 bases lining up with TRBD2. Trimming cost V 5 bases and J 4 bases; bases outside gene matches: 12. This CDR3 spans 17 amino acids. The CDR3 sequence is CASSPPSGGELSDTQYF. The CDR3 region has the DNA TGTGCCAGCAGTCCTCCGAGCGGGGGGGAGCTATCAGATACGCAGTATTTT.

V and J are TRBV12-3 or TRBV12-4 and TRBJ2-1; D might be TRBD2 (5 bases). V was pared by 5 bases and J by 7 bases, with 12 bases between. CDR3 length: 13 residues. The CDR3 sequence: CASSVGGLNEQFF. DNA of the CDR3: TGTGCCAGCAGTGTGGGCGGACTTAATGAGCAGTTCTTC.

The sample holds a few counts of this clonotype. The rearrangement uses TRBV27 and TRBJ2-7, with TRBD1 matching 8 bases. CDR1 and CDR2 (germline): MNHEY, SMNVEV (reference sequence). The V and J ends lost 6 bases and 5 bases, in that order; junction bases with no gene match: 15. The length of the CDR3 is 16 residues. In DNA form, the CDR3 reads TGTGCCAGCAGAGAAACAGATACAGGGGGATTTAACGAGCAGTACTTC. Translation: CASRETDTGGFNEQYF.

This clonotype was detected only a few times. The rearrangement links TRBV5-1 to TRBJ2-6, with unresolved D. The V gene's germline CDR1 is SGHRS and CDR2 YFSETQ. The V gene lost 0 bases and the J gene lost 1 base, with 20 bases spanning the gap. CDR3 length: 20 residues. The CDR3 loop reads CASSLEVQAPSWSGANVLTF. CDR3 DNA: TGCGCCAGCAGCTTGGAGGTTCAGGCTCCCAGTTGGTCTGGGGCCAACGTCCTGACTTTC.

V is TRBV7-8 and J is TRBJ2-7; D is possibly TRBD2 (5 bases). The V end lost 1 base, the J end lost 2 bases, and 18 bases lay between the germline ends. The germline V gene has CDR1 SGHVS and CDR2 FQNEAQ. CDR3 length: 17 amino acids. For the CDR3, the DNA is TGTGCCAGCAGCTTAGTCTCTTCGTCTAGCAGAACCTACGAGCAGTACTTC. Encoded protein: CASSLVSSSSRTYEQYF.

The CDR3 sequence: CASSLYGQSTDTQYF. The CDR3 nucleotides read TGTGCCAGCAGCTTATATGGACAGAGCACAGATACGCAGTATTTT. This chain connects TRBV7-3 to TRBJ2-3, with D tentatively TRBD1 (6 bases). V gave up 2 bases and J gave up 0 bases, with 9 bases separating them. The CDR3 has 15 amino acids. Germline loops: CDR1 SGHTA, CDR2 FQGTGA.